This T cell receptor (beta chain) was sequenced in a study of T cells in localized non-small cell lung cancer (dated by TCRdb to the early 2020s). Regarding the research as a whole: Comparing tumors with uninvolved tumor-adjacent lungs, the study looked at the T cell repertoires of approximately 240 patients with early-stage NSCLC. Of the NSCLC patients, 120 to 150 were male and 107 were female, and the mean age was about 69 years. All 220 or so NSCLC patients in the cohort were treatment-naive and had localized lung tumors that were resected. General conclusions and limits of the study: Higher T cell density in blood was associated with longer overall survival, whereas higher clonality in adjacent lung was associated with shorter survival. Because multi-region tumor sequencing was not performed, intratumor heterogeneity could not be ruled out. Uninvolved tumor-adjacent lung showed the highest T cell clonality, higher than tumor, which suggests more focused antigenic responses in the uninvolved tumor-adjacent lung. Because the study design was exploratory, TCR variables were selected using unadjusted p-values without false-discovery rate correction. Of the top 100 tumor clones, a median of around 57 were detected in paired uninvolved adjacent lung; around 30 were also among that lung's top 100.

Two independent pathologists confirmed that the uninvolved adjacent lung, which was taken at least 2 cm from the tumor margin, was free of atypia. At diagnosis, tumor, uninvolved tumor-adjacent lung and peripheral blood were collected and then preserved as a mix of FFPE and fresh-frozen material. The immunoSEQ Assay was used to sequence TCR beta CDR3 regions from DNA. The original methods were these. T cell density was computed as TCR beta template counts normalized to usable DNA estimated by amplifying housekeeping genes. Richness was estimated with the preseqR package, extrapolating to 400,000 templates for PBMC samples and 120,000 templates for tissue samples. Clonality was calculated as one minus Pielou's evenness. Tissue-enriched TCRs were identified by differential abundance testing using productive amino-acid clonotypes, minimum total count 5 and alpha 0.1. The Jaccard Index and the Morisita Overlap Index were used to quantify repertoire overlap between compartments. GLIPH clustered TCR beta CDR3s with public tetramer-defined viral CDR3s; viral motifs required at least three viral sequences plus V-gene enrichment. This immuneACCESS table, as held by TCRdb, lists in-frame sequences with V and J called but not all clones. Of the missing ones, under half trace to an unresolved V gene in checked studies; the others have no known cause. V and J calls and clone size follow that table, whereas D and trimming were derived from the DNA. For this sample there are about 3,200 clones; about 30% appear just once. The top ten clonotypes cover about 8.2% of the sample.

The CDR1 and CDR2 encoded by the germline V gene are MNHGY and SAAAGT. The CDR3 runs 15 amino acids, cysteine and phenylalanine included. Only the CDR3 part of the read is kept: 45 bases, read in frame from the first base. V was cut back by 5 bases and J by 4 bases, leaving a gap of 15 bases between them. In its sample, this clone was seen a few times. Its recognized antigen is unknown. No quality values exist for individual bases; no much larger clone is one base distant. This clonotype was sampled from a woman aged 35-75 years with stage I lung adenocarcinoma. The chain was built from TRBV6-8 and TRBJ1-3; TRBD1 is a possible D gene, resting on 6 matching bases. The starting material was normal lung tissue next to the tumor, obtained before any cancer treatment. The CDR3 reads as follows: CASSDWGAVGNTIYF. Read as DNA, the sequence is TGTGCCAGCAGTGATTGGGGGGCAGTCGGAAACACCATATATTTT.